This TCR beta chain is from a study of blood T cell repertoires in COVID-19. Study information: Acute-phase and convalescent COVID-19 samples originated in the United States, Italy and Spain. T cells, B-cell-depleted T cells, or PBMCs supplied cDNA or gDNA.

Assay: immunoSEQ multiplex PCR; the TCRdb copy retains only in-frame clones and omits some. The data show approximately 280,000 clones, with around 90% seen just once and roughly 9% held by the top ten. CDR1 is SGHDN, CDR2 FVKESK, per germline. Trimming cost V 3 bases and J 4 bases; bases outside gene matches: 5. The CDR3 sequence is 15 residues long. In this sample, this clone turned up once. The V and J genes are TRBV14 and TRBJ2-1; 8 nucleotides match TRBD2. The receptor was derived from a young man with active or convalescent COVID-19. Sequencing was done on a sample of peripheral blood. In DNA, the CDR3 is TGTGCCAGCAGCCATCCCGGGACTAGGTACAATGAGCAGTTCTTC. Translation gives CASSHPGTRYNEQFF.